Below are 12 T cell receptor beta chains sequenced from a single sample in a study of T cell responses to AZD1222 COVID-19 vaccine. Clones were read by immunoSEQ multiplex PCR, and TCRdb kept only the in-frame ones, dropping some. This sample has roughly 91,000 clones, with roughly nine tenths found just once. The sample consisted of peripheral blood, taken on day 0 of AZD1222 vaccination. These receptors all stem from an adult in good health.

The chain couples TRBV14 to TRBJ1-2; 9 bases line up with TRBD1. The CDR3 loop spans 16 amino acids. V gave up 4 bases and J gave up 3 bases; unmatched junction bases: 9. Germline V gene data show CDR1 as SGHDN and CDR2 as FVKESK. The CDR3 protein is CASSPYRDRVYYGYTF. The CDR3 nucleotides are TGTGCCAGCAGCCCTTACCGGGACAGGGTGTACTATGGCTACACCTTC. The whole variable domain, remainder taken from reference TRBV14 and TRBJ1-2, is EAGVTQFPSHSVIEKGQTVTLRCDPISGHDNLYWYRRVMGKEIKFLLHFVKESKQDESGMPNNRFLAERTGGTYSTLKVQPAELEDSGVYFCASSPYRDRVYYGYTFGSGTRLTVV.

This chain connects TRBV11-3 to TRBJ2-1; D not certain. CDR1 SGHNT and CDR2 YENEEA come from the germline V gene. Trimming took off 2 bases at V and 5 bases at J, with 7 bases between the two ends. The CDR3 contains 13 residues. The CDR3 DNA reads as TGTGCCAGCAGCTTATTTGGCGACAATGAGCAGTTCTTC. This sequence encodes CASSLFGDNEQFF.

This chain links TRBV19 with TRBJ1-2; tentative D call: TRBD1 (6 bases). The CDR3 totals 15 residues. CDR1 and CDR2 (germline): LNHDA, SQIVND (reference sequence). Trimming left V 3 bases short and J 4 bases short, with 15 bases between. The CDR3 sequence: CASSISGGVGYGYTF. In nucleotides, the CDR3 is TGTGCCAGTAGTATCTCCGGGGGCGTCGGCTATGGCTACACCTTC.

The CDR3 loop reads CASSIDNEQYF. The CDR3 DNA reads as TGTGCCAGCAGCATAGACAACGAGCAGTACTTC. V is TRBV7-8 and J is TRBJ2-7, with D uncertain. V was pared by 5 bases and J by 5 bases, with 7 bases between. The germline V gene has CDR1 SGHVS and CDR2 FQNEAQ. The CDR3 is 11 amino acids.

The sample holds a few counts of this clone. The chain has TRBV6-5 and TRBJ2-2, with 8 positions matching TRBD2. The CDR3 runs to 14 residues. The V and J ends lost 7 bases and 7 bases, in that order; junction bases with no gene match: 8. Germline loops: CDR1 MNHEY, CDR2 SVGAGI. The CDR3 DNA reads TGTGCCAGCAAAGTCGGGGGGGCTGGCGGGGAGCTGTTTTTT. This encodes CASKVGGAGGELFF.

V and J are TRBV5-1 and TRBJ2-1, with TRBD2 as a possible D gene (6 bases). CDR3 length: 16 residues. The germline V gene encodes CDR1 SGHRS and CDR2 YFSETQ. Deletions cut 2 bases from V and 0 bases from J, with 12 bases between. As DNA, the CDR3 is TGCGCCAGCAGCTTTGCATGGGGAGGCTCCTACAATGAGCAGTTCTTC. This translates into CASSFAWGGSYNEQFF.

The rearrangement uses TRBV7-2 and TRBJ1-3; D possibly corresponds to TRBD1 (5 bases). The CDR3 loop spans 15 amino acids. Trimming took 5 bases from V and 4 from J, leaving 15 bases between them. Germline V gives CDR1 SGHTA, CDR2 FQGNSA. CDR3 coding DNA: TGTGCCAGCAGCCCCGGGGGGGGTCAGGGAAACACCATATATTTT. Translating it yields CASSPGGGQGNTIYF.

This clone was observed a few times. The chain employs TRBV10-1 and TRBJ2-1, with 8 bases identical to TRBD2. J lost 7 bases, V lost 4 bases, and 9 bases had no gene match. Looked up from germline, CDR1 is WNHNN and CDR2 is SYGVQD (reference sequence). The CDR3 is 15 amino acids. The CDR3: CASSVGAGGRNEQFF. The CDR3 region has the DNA TGCGCCAGCAGTGTTGGGGCGGGAGGACGGAATGAGCAGTTCTTC.

The CDR3 region is CASSLEATGNNSPLHF. DNA for the CDR3: TGCGCCAGCAGCTTGGAGGCGACAGGGAATAATTCACCCCTCCACTTT. This rearrangement joins TRBV5-1 to TRBJ1-6, with 7 bases matching TRBD1. Germline CDR1 is SGHRS and CDR2 is YFSETQ. CDR3 length: 16 amino acids. With V trimmed by 0 bases and J by 5 bases, 5 bases remained unmatched.

This clone was observed once. The CDR3 DNA follows: TGCGCCAGCAGCCAAGATCCGCCGGGGGGAGGTTATGGCTACACCTTC. It is translated as CASSQDPPGGGYGYTF. The J gene is TRBJ1-2, the V gene TRBV4-3; TRBD1 is a possible D gene (5 bases). This CDR3 comprises 16 residues. Trimming stripped 0 bases from V and 5 bases from J, with 16 bases between. The V gene's germline CDR1 is LGHNA and CDR2 YSLEER.

For the CDR3, the DNA is TGCGCCAGCAGCTTGGCGGCTAGCGGGTTAAATGAGCAGTTCTTC. Protein sequence: CASSLAASGLNEQFF. This chain connects TRBV5-1 to TRBJ2-1; 8 nucleotides align to TRBD2. Germline V gene sequence: CDR1 SGHRS, CDR2 YFSETQ. Unmatched junction bases numbered 6, after V lost 0 bases and J lost 7 bases. CDR3 size: 15 residues.

The chain employs TRBV5-1 and TRBJ2-5; D is ambiguous. Germline CDR1 SGHRS, CDR2 YFSETQ. The CDR3 sequence is 15 residues long. The V gene lost 0 bases and the J gene lost 6 bases, with 15 bases spanning the gap. The CDR3 coding sequence is TGCGCCAGCAGCTTGGACGACACACTCCCTCAGACCCAGTACTTC. Encoded protein: CASSLDDTLPQTQYF.